Presented here are 5 T cell receptor beta chains from one specimen sequenced in a study of control samples from healthy donors and cancer patients. Repertoires were generated with immunoSEQ multiplex PCR, while TCRdb's copy carries only in-frame clones and drops some. This sample has about 130,000 clones, with about 90% found just once. Material: blood. These receptors originate from a woman in her forties or fifties in good health.

The rearrangement uses TRBV28 and TRBJ1-2, with D unresolved. Per the germline V gene, CDR1 is MDHEN and CDR2 is SYDVKM. The V end lost 1 base, the J end lost 2 bases, and 5 bases lay between the germline ends. This CDR3 region has 13 residues. Here the CDR3 DNA reads TGTGCCAGCAGTTTATTGGGGAACTATGGCTACACCTTC. Amino acids: CASSLLGNYGYTF.

The chain combines TRBV15 with TRBJ2-5; TRBD1 might be the D (6 bases). The CDR3 loop spans 13 amino acids. Per germline, CDR1 LNHNV and CDR2 YYDKDF (reference sequence). Trimming took off 3 bases at V and 5 bases at J, with 10 bases between the two ends. The CDR3 is CATSRGDRETQYF. The CDR3 DNA is TGTGCCACCAGCAGGGGTGACAGGGAGACCCAGTACTTC.

In DNA form, the CDR3 reads TGTGCCAGCACCTATGACCCTACGGACGCCGGCTATGGCTACACCTTC. Protein: CASTYDPTDAGYGYTF. The chain joins TRBV5-4 to TRBJ1-2; no firm D call. Germline loops: CDR1 SGHNT, CDR2 YYREEE (reference sequence). Deletions cut 6 bases from V and 4 bases from J, with 22 bases between. This CDR3 is built from 16 residues.

The chain recombines TRBV6-5 with TRBJ1-5, with D unresolved. The ends were cut back, 6 bases at V and 1 base at J, with 10 bases in the middle. The CDR3 is made up of 14 amino acids. Germline V CDR1 and CDR2: MNHEY, SVGAGI. Here the CDR3 reads CASRGFNSNQPQHF. In DNA form, the CDR3 reads TGTGCCAGCAGAGGCTTCAACAGCAATCAGCCCCAGCATTTT.

This chain uses TRBV12-3 or TRBV12-4 with TRBJ1-1; D uncertain. Trimming removed 3 bases from V and 6 bases from J, with 8 bases in between. The CDR3 is 12 amino acids. The CDR3 is CASSFGLPEAFF. The CDR3 DNA reads as TGTGCCAGCAGTTTCGGCCTCCCTGAAGCTTTCTTT.